This T cell receptor beta chain emerged from a study of T cells in tuberculosis. The repertoire was sequenced with immunoSEQ multiplex PCR; TCRdb's copy has only in-frame clones and lacks some. The sample has roughly 34,000 clones; approximately 85% are singletons. The CDR3 contains 14 residues. The germline V gene has CDR1 MDHEN and CDR2 SYDVKM. Losses at the gene ends were 8 bases for V and 5 bases for J; bases not matched to a gene: 12. Documented time point: new active TB diagnosis, blood taken before or within 7 days of starting treatment. The gene calls are TRBV28 and TRBJ2-7, with 7 bases that match TRBD1. The TCR sequence derives from an adult with tuberculosis. The source material was PBMCs, sampled at tuberculosis diagnosis. In DNA form, the CDR3 reads TGTGCCAGCGGACAGATTACAGGGGTCCACGAGCAGTACTTC. The encoded protein is CASGQITGVHEQYF. Full variable domain (rest looked up from reference TRBV28 and TRBJ2-7): DVKVTQSSRYLVKRTGEKVFLECVQDMDHENMFWYRQDPGLGLRLIYFSYDVKMKEKGDIPEGYSVSREKKERFSLILESASTNQTSMYLCASGQITGVHEQYFGPGTRLTVT.